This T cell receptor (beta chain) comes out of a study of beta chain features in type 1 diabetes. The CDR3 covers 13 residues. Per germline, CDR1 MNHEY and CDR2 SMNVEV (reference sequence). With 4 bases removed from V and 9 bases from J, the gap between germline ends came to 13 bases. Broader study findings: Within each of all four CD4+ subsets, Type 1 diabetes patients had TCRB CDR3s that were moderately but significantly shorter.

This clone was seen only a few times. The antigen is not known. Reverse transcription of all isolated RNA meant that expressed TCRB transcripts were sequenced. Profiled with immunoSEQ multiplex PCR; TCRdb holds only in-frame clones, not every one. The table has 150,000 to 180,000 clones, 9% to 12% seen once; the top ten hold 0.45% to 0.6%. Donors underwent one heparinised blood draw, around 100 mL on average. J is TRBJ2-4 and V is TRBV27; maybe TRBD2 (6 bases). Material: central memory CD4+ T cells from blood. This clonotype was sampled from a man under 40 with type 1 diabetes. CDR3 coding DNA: TGTGCCAGCAGTTCCGGGAGTTCGCCCATTCAGTACTTC. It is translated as CASSSGSSPIQYF.